This TCR beta chain derives from a study of shared clonotypes between healthy human individuals. Overall study results and limits: Of the naive CD4 clonotypes, around 4.9% were shared across a handful of donors. Richness estimates generally favored naive over memory subsets. Large sequencing depth failed to make sorted-subset sequencing complete, rarefaction showed.

Profiling relied on immunoSEQ multiplex PCR, and the TCRdb table lists in-frame clones only, not all of them. This sample has roughly 2.4 million clones, with about 94% found just once. This clone was counted only a few times. Its antigen is still unknown. Germline loops: CDR1 SEHNR, CDR2 FQNEAQ (reference sequence). V lost 5 bases to trimming and J lost 0 bases, with 11 bases between them. The CDR3 is 15 amino acids. The source of this sequence is a man between 18 and 35 years old in good health. This chain joins TRBV7-9 and TRBJ1-3, with D possibly TRBD1 on 6 matching bases. Sequencing was carried out using naive CD4+ T cells sorted from blood. Indicated subset: CD45RA+ positively selected. CDR3 DNA: TGTGCCAGCAGCGCACGGGGGGCCTCTGGAAACACCATATATTTT. Residues: CASSARGASGNTIYF. Full variable domain (remainder filled in from reference TRBV7-9 and TRBJ1-3): DTGVSQNPRHKITKRGQNVTFRCDPISEHNRLYWYRQTLGQGPEFLTYFQNEAQLEKSRLLSDRFSAERPKGSFSTLEIQRTEQGDSAMYLCASSARGASGNTIYFGEGSWLTVV.